One and the same sample provided the 32 T cell receptor beta chains below, sequenced in a study of shared clonotypes between healthy human individuals. Sequencing used immunoSEQ multiplex PCR; TCRdb keeps in-frame clones, though not all of them. Of about 1.5 million clones listed, about 98% are singletons. Sequencing was done on a sample of naive CD4+ T cells sorted from blood. Regarding subset: CD45RA+ positively selected. The receptors derive from a young man in good health.

The chain couples TRBV7-3 to TRBJ2-5; D uncertain. This CDR3 has 13 amino acids. V was clipped by 5 bases and J by 1 base, with 8 bases between them. Germline CDR1 SGHTA, CDR2 FQGTGA. The CDR3 coding sequence is TGTGCCAGCAGCCCCCAGATCCAAGAGACCCAGTACTTC. This codes for CASSPQIQETQYF.

A single count supports this clone. The J gene is TRBJ1-1, the V gene TRBV28; possible D gene TRBD1, 5 bases. The CDR3 has 14 amino acids. Trimming left V 2 bases short and J 7 bases short, with 14 bases between. In germline, CDR1 is MDHEN, CDR2 SYDVKM. The CDR3 DNA reads as TGTGCCAGCAGTTTACGGGCAGGGAGAGGTGAAGCTTTCTTT. Its translation is CASSLRAGRGEAFF.

The chain recombines TRBV28 with TRBJ2-5; TRBD2 matches 7 bases. The end of the DNA fits TRBJ2-7 better, so the J call may be wrong. Germline-derived CDR1 and CDR2 are MDHEN and SYDVKM. The CDR3 runs 16 residues. CDR3 amino acids: CASSLGGRPAPYEQYF. In nucleotides, the CDR3 is TGTGCCAGCAGTTTGGGGGGGAGGCCCGCCCCCTACGAGCAGTACTTC.

The chain carries TRBV9 and TRBJ2-5, with D perhaps TRBD1 (5 bases). The CDR3 is made up of 14 amino acids. From germline, CDR1 is SGDLS and CDR2 YYNGEE. V was clipped by 0 bases and J by 5 bases, with 11 bases between them. The CDR3 coding sequence is TGTGCCAGCAGCGTAGGCCAGGGAATGGAGACCCAGTACTTC. This codes for CASSVGQGMETQYF.

The chain couples TRBV6-5 to TRBJ2-7, with D possibly being TRBD2 (5 bases). With 5 bases removed from V and 0 bases from J, the gap between germline ends came to 14 bases. This CDR3 is 15 amino acids long. Germline V gene data show CDR1 as MNHEY and CDR2 as SVGAGI. CDR3 sequence reads: CASSPRGEVSYEQYF. Written as DNA, the CDR3 is TGTGCCAGCAGTCCCCGGGGAGAGGTCTCCTACGAGCAGTACTTC.

The chain links TRBV9 to TRBJ1-2, with D tentatively TRBD1 (6 bases). The V and J ends lost 3 bases and 6 bases respectively, with 21 bases between them. CDR3 length: 16 amino acids. Germline assignment: CDR1 SGDLS and CDR2 YYNGEE. The CDR3 DNA sequence: TGTGCCAGCAGCGCTGAGAAACGTGGGGGGCGTGATGGCTACACCTTC. The encoded protein is CASSAEKRGGRDGYTF. Full variable domain (remainder filled in from reference TRBV9 and TRBJ1-2): DSGVTQTPKHLITATGQRVTLRCSPRSGDLSVYWYQQSLDQGLQFLIQYYNGEERAKGNILERFSAQQFPDLHSELNLSSLELGDSALYFCASSAEKRGGRDGYTFGSGTRLTVV.

J is TRBJ1-2 and V is TRBV27, with D tentatively TRBD1 (5 bases). The CDR3 is made up of 14 amino acids. Germline CDR1 is MNHEY and CDR2 is SMNVEV (reference sequence). Trimming shortened V by 5 bases and J by 4 bases, and 14 bases separated the two germline ends. The CDR3 DNA is TGTGCCAGCAGTAGTTCCAGGGTAACCTATGGCTACACCTTC. It is translated as CASSSSRVTYGYTF.

V usage is TRBV29-1 and J usage is TRBJ1-1; TRBD1 matches at 11 bases. This CDR3 is built from 17 residues. In germline, CDR1 is SQVTM, CDR2 ANQGSEA. V lost 6 bases to trimming and J lost 4 bases; unmatched junction nucleotides: 16. The CDR3 DNA reads as TGCAGCGTCCCTGCTGCTGGACAGGGGGCTCGGGGCACTGAAGCTTTCTTT. This codes for CSVPAAGQGARGTEAFF.

This chain joins TRBV28 and TRBJ2-7; D not certain. The ends were cut back, 6 bases at V and 2 bases at J, with 8 bases in the middle. This CDR3 has 12 amino acids. Germline-derived CDR1 and CDR2 are MDHEN and SYDVKM. CDR3 in DNA: TGTGCCAGCAGGGTTGGTCCCTACGAGCAGTACTTC. Translated, it gives CASRVGPYEQYF.

About this clone: Other nucleotide sequences from this sample produce the same CDR3. The chain combines TRBV5-1 with TRBJ2-1; 12 bases map to TRBD2. Germline trimming cut 0 bases from V and 8 bases from J; bases unmatched to any gene: 0. CDR3 size: 14 residues. Germline V gives CDR1 SGHRS, CDR2 YFSETQ. CDR3 protein: CASSLGLAGDEQFF. The CDR3 DNA sequence: TGCGCCAGCAGCTTGGGACTAGCGGGAGATGAGCAGTTCTTC. Variable domain in full (rest from reference TRBV5-1 and TRBJ2-1): KAGVTQTPRYLIKTRGQQVTLSCSPISGHRSVSWYQQTPGQGLQFLFEYFSETQRNKGNFPGRFSGRQFSNSRSEMNVSTLELGDSALYLCASSLGLAGDEQFFGPGTRLTVL.

This rearrangement joins TRBV29-1 to TRBJ2-1; tentative D call: TRBD1 (6 bases). V was cut by 3 bases and J by 12 bases, with 12 bases left in between. CDR3 size: 11 residues. Germline loops: CDR1 SQVTM, CDR2 ANQGSEA. The CDR3 here is CSVDLGASQFF. CDR3 bases: TGCAGCGTTGATCTGGGGGCGTCGCAGTTCTTC.

The chain joins TRBV13 to TRBJ2-1; D is perhaps TRBD1 (5 bases). The CDR3 extends over 16 amino acids. V was shortened by 5 bases and J by 0 bases, with 14 bases between the two germline ends. Germline V gives CDR1 PRHDT, CDR2 FYEKMQ (reference sequence). CDR3 amino acids: CASSPRRGSSYNEQFF. The CDR3 nucleotides read TGTGCCAGCAGCCCTCGAAGGGGAAGCTCCTACAATGAGCAGTTCTTC.

As for this clone: This specimen includes other DNA sequences encoding the same CDR3. The rearrangement uses TRBV5-1 and TRBJ2-1; D ambiguous. Germline V lookup: CDR1 SGHRS, CDR2 YFSETQ. V dropped 7 bases and J dropped 1 base, with 6 bases sitting between them. This CDR3 contains 12 residues. The chain's CDR3 is CASRPSYNEQFF. The CDR3 nucleotides are TGCGCCAGCCGCCCATCCTACAATGAGCAGTTCTTC. The entire variable domain, with the rest obtained from reference TRBV5-1 and TRBJ2-1, is as follows: KAGVTQTPRYLIKTRGQQVTLSCSPISGHRSVSWYQQTPGQGLQFLFEYFSETQRNKGNFPGRFSGRQFSNSRSEMNVSTLELGDSALYLCASRPSYNEQFFGPGTRLTVL.

The chain employs TRBV6-1 and TRBJ2-3; a possible D gene is TRBD2 (6 bases). Germline V gene lookup returns CDR1 MNHNS and CDR2 SASEGT. V lost 0 bases and J lost 6, with 13 bases in between. The CDR3 contains 15 residues. The CDR3 DNA follows: TGTGCCAGCAGTGAAGCTCTGGGGACTTGGGATACGCAGTATTTT. It is translated as CASSEALGTWDTQYF.

The V call is TRBV5-1, the J call TRBJ2-3; D ambiguous. The length of the CDR3 is 12 residues. Germline lookup yields CDR1 SGHRS and CDR2 YFSETQ. V was cut by 4 bases and J by 4 bases, with 7 bases left in between. CDR3 sequence (DNA): TGCGCCAGCAGCAAAAACTCAGATACGCAGTATTTT. Its protein product is CASSKNSDTQYF.

V usage is TRBV14 and J usage is TRBJ2-7; a weak D match, TRBD2 (5 bases). The CDR3 runs to 13 residues. Germline CDR1 reads SGHDN; CDR2 reads FVKESK. Trimming removed 3 bases at V and 7 bases at J, with 13 bases between. The CDR3 nucleotides read TGTGCCAGCAGCCATCGGACTCCTCTGGAGCAGTACTTC. Residues: CASSHRTPLEQYF. The whole variable domain, remainder taken from reference TRBV14 and TRBJ2-7, is EAGVTQFPSHSVIEKGQTVTLRCDPISGHDNLYWYRRVMGKEIKFLLHFVKESKQDESGMPNNRFLAERTGGTYSTLKVQPAELEDSGVYFCASSHRTPLEQYFGPGTRLTVT.

The rearrangement joins TRBV4-3 to TRBJ2-7, with 11 nucleotides matching TRBD2. CDR1 is LGHNA, CDR2 YSLEER, per germline. The length of the CDR3 is 20 residues. Trimming at V came to 2 bases and at J to 4 bases, leaving 19 bases not matched to a gene. CDR3 loop: CASSQIRVTSGSISWYEQYF. CDR3 DNA: TGCGCCAGCAGCCAAATTAGGGTTACTAGCGGGAGTATAAGTTGGTACGAGCAGTACTTC.

The table lists this clone with a count of one. The chain is built from TRBV2 and TRBJ1-1; TRBD1 aligns across 7 bases. The CDR3 totals 11 residues. Trimming at V came to 5 bases and at J to 7 bases, leaving 1 base not matched to a gene. Germline V lookup: CDR1 SNHLY, CDR2 FYNNEI. The CDR3 DNA reads TGTGCCAGCAGTACAGGGGATGAAGCTTTCTTT. This sequence encodes CASSTGDEAFF.

This chain links TRBV5-1 with TRBJ2-1; 10 positions match TRBD2. Germline V gene sequence: CDR1 SGHRS, CDR2 YFSETQ. This CDR3 spans 16 amino acids. The J segment lost 4 bases and the V segment lost 9 bases, leaving 13 bases of the junction unmatched. In DNA form, the CDR3 reads TGCGCCACTACACCAGGAGGACTAGCGGAGTACAATGAGCAGTTCTTC. This translates into CATTPGGLAEYNEQFF.

This rearrangement joins TRBV7-9 to TRBJ2-7; D possibly corresponds to TRBD1 (6 bases). V dropped 7 bases and J dropped 6 bases, with 19 bases sitting between them. CDR3 length: 14 residues. Germline assignment: CDR1 SEHNR and CDR2 FQNEAQ (reference sequence). This chain's CDR3 is CASIPGASGFEQYF. The CDR3 DNA reads as TGTGCCAGCATCCCAGGGGCTAGTGGGTTCGAGCAGTACTTC.

The genes are TRBV29-1 and TRBJ2-7, with TRBD2 matching over 9 bases. J lost 9 bases, V lost 7 bases, and 19 bases had no gene match. Germline V gives CDR1 SQVTM, CDR2 ANQGSEA. The CDR3 extends over 15 amino acids. This CDR3 is CSALTGLGGRATQYF. In DNA, the CDR3 is TGCAGCGCTCTCACAGGGTTGGGCGGGAGGGCCACGCAGTACTTC.

This rearrangement joins TRBV5-4 to TRBJ2-7; a possible D gene is TRBD1 (6 bases). Trimming took off 2 bases at V and 2 bases at J, with 14 bases between the two ends. There are 15 residues in the CDR3. CDR1 is SGHNT, CDR2 YYREEE, per germline (reference sequence). The CDR3 reads CASSFPGTKTYEQYF. The CDR3 DNA follows: TGTGCCAGCAGCTTTCCCGGGACAAAAACCTACGAGCAGTACTTC.

The chain links TRBV7-9 to TRBJ1-2, with D maybe TRBD1 (5 bases). Germline CDR1 is SEHNR and CDR2 is FQNEAQ (reference sequence). V lost 3 bases and J lost 8, with 13 bases in between. The CDR3 sequence is 13 residues long. CDR3 sequence reads: CASSFSGGAGYTF. CDR3 in DNA: TGTGCCAGCAGCTTTTCTGGGGGTGCCGGCTACACCTTC. The full variable domain, rest sourced from reference TRBV7-9 and TRBJ1-2, is DTGVSQNPRHKITKRGQNVTFRCDPISEHNRLYWYRQTLGQGPEFLTYFQNEAQLEKSRLLSDRFSAERPKGSFSTLEIQRTEQGDSAMYLCASSFSGGAGYTFGSGTRLTVV.

V usage is TRBV9 and J usage is TRBJ2-3, with 10 bases that match TRBD2. The junction had 6 bases not matched to a gene; V was cut back by 9 bases and J by 2 bases. This CDR3 comprises 14 residues. CDR1 and CDR2 from the germline V gene are SGDLS and YYNGEE. This CDR3 reads CATGAGGITDTQYF. In DNA form, the CDR3 reads TGTGCCACTGGAGCGGGAGGGATCACAGATACGCAGTATTTT.

This chain connects TRBV29-1 to TRBJ2-3; TRBD2 is a possible D gene (5 bases). Per the germline V gene, CDR1 is SQVTM and CDR2 is ANQGSEA. The ends were cut back, 7 bases at V and 1 base at J, with 18 bases in the middle. The CDR3 is 15 residues long. The DNA of the CDR3 is TGCAGCGCCTCCCGGGGTGGGAGCGGCACAGATACGCAGTATTTT. Translated: CSASRGGSGTDTQYF.

This chain links TRBV10-3 with TRBJ2-1; 7 bases are shared with TRBD2. CDR3 length: 18 amino acids. Trimming took 7 bases from V and 0 from J; bases not matched to a gene: 15. CDR1 is ENHRY, CDR2 SYGVKD, per germline. The CDR3 coding sequence is TGTGCCATCAAAGGGACTAACCTATCCCAGAGCTCCTACAATGAGCAGTTCTTC. Its protein is CAIKGTNLSQSSYNEQFF.

The gene calls are TRBV28 and TRBJ2-7; possibly TRBD1 for D (6 bases). Germline loops: CDR1 MDHEN, CDR2 SYDVKM. This CDR3 spans 15 amino acids. V was cut by 5 bases and J by 3 bases, with 17 bases left in between. The CDR3 DNA reads as TGTGCCAGCAGTCAAACAGGGTGGGCCTTCTACGAGCAGTACTTC. Its translation: CASSQTGWAFYEQYF.

The J gene is TRBJ2-7, the V gene TRBV4-2; D possibly corresponds to TRBD1 (6 bases). Germline CDR1 LGHNA, CDR2 YNFKEQ. V dropped 2 bases and J dropped 0 bases, with 20 bases sitting between them. The CDR3 runs to 18 residues. CDR3 sequence reads: CASSQQPPGQGSSYEQYF. In nucleotides, the CDR3 is TGTGCCAGCAGCCAACAACCCCCGGGGCAGGGGAGCTCCTACGAGCAGTACTTC.

The chain has TRBV5-1 and TRBJ2-5; 10 positions match TRBD2. Per the germline V gene, CDR1 is SGHRS and CDR2 is YFSETQ. Trimming took 1 base from V and 5 from J; bases not matched to a gene: 11. The CDR3 sequence is 17 residues long. The CDR3 region has the DNA TGCGCCAGCAGCTTGAAGGCTAGCGGGAGTTTAGGGGAGACCCAGTACTTC. Protein: CASSLKASGSLGETQYF.

V gene TRBV15 combines with J gene TRBJ1-1; D remains ambiguous. V lost 0 bases and J 0 bases, leaving 11 bases between the germline ends. From germline, CDR1 is LNHNV and CDR2 YYDKDF (reference sequence). The length of the CDR3 is 16 residues. CDR3 sequence reads: CATSRDRQWMNTEAFF. In DNA form, the CDR3 reads TGTGCCACCAGCAGAGATAGGCAGTGGATGAACACTGAAGCTTTCTTT.

The V gene is TRBV6-1, the J gene TRBJ1-2, with D uncertain. CDR3 length equals 13 residues. Trimming took 6 bases from V and 4 from J, leaving 12 bases between them. Germline assignment: CDR1 MNHNS and CDR2 SASEGT. The CDR3 protein is CASSSGPVYGYTF. The CDR3, as DNA: TGTGCCAGCAGCTCGGGTCCAGTCTATGGCTACACCTTC.

The chain combines TRBV6-5 with TRBJ2-3; TRBD2 matches 12 bases. Germline values: CDR1 MNHEY, CDR2 SVGAGI. This CDR3 contains 16 residues. The junction had 6 bases not matched to a gene; V was cut back by 4 bases and J by 4 bases. In DNA form, the CDR3 reads TGTGCCAGCAGTTTCCGACTAGCGGGAGACCCAGATACGCAGTATTTT. Its translation is CASSFRLAGDPDTQYF.